These 3 T cell receptor beta chains share one sample of origin, sequenced in a study of cytomegalovirus exposure and HLA in healthy donors. Use of 60 Vbeta and 13 Jbeta primers characterized the PCR. The data were produced by immunoSEQ multiplex PCR, yet TCRdb's version contains in-frame clones alone and is incomplete. The sample consists of 100,000 to 150,000 clones, about 8% of them appearing once. The sample comprised PBMCs. These receptors all come from a woman between 40 and 55 years old in good health and CMV-seropositive.

This clone was found a few times. Written as DNA, the CDR3 is TGTGCCAGCGCGGGGGATGGCTACACCTTC. Translated: CASAGDGYTF. The rearrangement uses TRBV9 and TRBJ1-2; D might be TRBD1 (5 bases). The germline CDR1 and CDR2 sequences are SGDLS and YYNGEE. V lost 7 bases to trimming and J lost 6 bases, with 7 bases between them. The CDR3 is 10 residues long.

The chain recombines TRBV30 with TRBJ1-5; 8 bases are shared with TRBD1. This CDR3 has 15 amino acids. Germline-derived CDR1 and CDR2 are GTSNPN and SVGIG (reference sequence). The V gene end was trimmed by 2 bases and the J gene end by 6 bases; junction bases not matched to a gene: 9. The CDR3 DNA reads as TGTGCCTGGAGTCACAGGGGGGGGGCCGGTCAGCCCCAGCATTTT. The encoded protein is CAWSHRGGAGQPQHF.

This clone has a handful of counts. V and J are TRBV5-1 and TRBJ2-2, with 10 bases aligning to TRBD1. Losses at the gene ends were 0 bases for V and 5 bases for J; bases not matched to a gene: 7. The germline V gene encodes CDR1 SGHRS and CDR2 YFSETQ. The CDR3 totals 17 residues. Here the CDR3 DNA reads TGCGCCAGCAGCTTGGGGGACAGGGGAATTCGAACCGGGGAGCTGTTTTTT. This translates into CASSLGDRGIRTGELFF.